These 15 T cell receptor beta chains originate from one sample sequenced in a study of vaccination effects on CD4 cells after COVID-19. No antigen has been assigned to these receptors. Here immunoSEQ multiplex PCR was the method, and the copy in TCRdb shows in-frame clones only, minus some. Of 35,000 to 45,000 clones listed, roughly 79% are singletons. Ahead of sequencing, the ViraFEST assay grew antigen-specific CD4+ T cells using viral peptide pools. Subsequent to a culture period of about ten days, CD4+ T cells were isolated. People in the vaccine group had not been infected with SARS-CoV-2 before, and their nucleocapsid antibodies were negative. The material sequenced was CD4+ T cells from PBMCs cultured with SARS-CoV-2 spike peptides, taken before COVID-19 vaccination. Receptors originate from a human donor who received a COVID-19 vaccine.

Only one count was recorded for this clone. The chain employs TRBV5-1 and TRBJ1-2; TRBD1 might be the D (5 bases). Deletions cut 3 bases from V and 4 bases from J, with 13 bases between. CDR1 and CDR2 (germline): SGHRS, YFSETQ. The CDR3 extends over 14 amino acids. For the CDR3, the DNA is TGCGCCAGCAGCTCCGGGACCCGGGCCTATGGCTACACCTTC. It codes for CASSSGTRAYGYTF.

This clone occurred a few times. The CDR3 bases are TGTGCCAGCAGCTTTTGGGGCACAGATACGCAGTATTTT. It specifies CASSFWGTDTQYF. This chain joins TRBV7-3 and TRBJ2-3, with D unclear. Germline CDR1 reads SGHTA; CDR2 reads FQGTGA. Deletions cut 3 bases from V and 1 base from J, with 5 bases between. The CDR3 sequence is 13 residues long. Complete variable domain (other parts from reference TRBV7-3 and TRBJ2-3): GAGVSQTPSNKVTEKGKYVELRCDPISGHTALYWYRQSLGQGPEFLIYFQGTGAADDSGLPNDRFFAVRPEGSVSTLKIQRTERGDSAVYLCASSFWGTDTQYFGPGTRLTVL.

The DNA for the CDR3 is TGTGCCAGCTCACCACTATCAGGGGAGACCCAGTACTTC. Translated, it gives CASSPLSGETQYF. The genes are TRBV18 and TRBJ2-5; weak D call: TRBD1 (5 bases). Trimming cost V 1 base and J 5 bases, with 8 bases left between them. CDR3 size: 13 residues. Germline CDR1 reads KGHSH; CDR2 reads LQKENI.

The chain has TRBV2 and TRBJ2-4, with TRBD1 matching 7 bases. The CDR3 loop spans 15 amino acids. J lost 2 bases, V lost 8 bases, and 9 bases had no gene match. CDR1 is SNHLY and CDR2 is FYNNEI in the germline V gene. The CDR3 is CASGPTRGTKNIQYF. The CDR3 DNA reads TGTGCCAGCGGGCCCACCAGGGGGACCAAAAACATTCAGTACTTC.

The V call is TRBV2, the J call TRBJ1-5; 9 nucleotides line up with TRBD1. J was trimmed by 5 bases and V by 4 bases; bases with no gene match: 0. Germline V gives CDR1 SNHLY, CDR2 FYNNEI. The CDR3 sequence is 13 residues long. The CDR3 sequence is CASSGTGDQPQHF. In DNA form, the CDR3 reads TGTGCCAGCAGTGGGACAGGGGATCAGCCCCAGCATTTT.

The chain joins TRBV12-3 or TRBV12-4 to TRBJ2-5, with TRBD1 as a possible D gene (5 bases). This CDR3 has 13 residues. The germline V and J ends were trimmed by 2 bases and 5 bases, with 9 bases remaining between them. The CDR3 DNA follows: TGTGCCAGCAGTTTACGGTGGGGCGAGACCCAGTACTTC. It translates to CASSLRWGETQYF.

The V call is TRBV2, the J call TRBJ2-2; D gene uncertain. The CDR3 contains 13 residues. Germline CDR1 reads SNHLY; CDR2 reads FYNNEI. Deletions cut 5 bases from V and 2 bases from J, with 6 bases between. The CDR3 DNA follows: TGTGCCAGCAGTATACAAAACACCGGGGAGCTGTTTTTT. Its protein is CASSIQNTGELFF.

V and J are TRBV24-1 and TRBJ1-5; tentatively, D is TRBD1 (5 bases). Germline V gene sequence: CDR1 KGHDR, CDR2 SFDVKD. Trimming took off 1 base at V and 7 bases at J, with 7 bases between the two ends. The CDR3 has 13 amino acids. The CDR3 region is CATSDFEGQPQHF. The CDR3 DNA follows: TGTGCCACCAGTGATTTTGAGGGGCAGCCCCAGCATTTT.

The V and J genes are TRBV18 and TRBJ2-4; 7 positions match TRBD1. With V trimmed by 6 bases and J by 0 bases, 17 bases remained unmatched. This CDR3 is 19 amino acids long. The germline V gene has CDR1 KGHSH and CDR2 LQKENI. The CDR3 DNA reads TGTGCCAGCTCCCCCATAGCGATACTCGAGGGGGCAGCCAAAAACATTCAGTACTTC. It translates to CASSPIAILEGAAKNIQYF.

The table lists this clone with a few counts. The chain carries TRBV18 and TRBJ2-3, with 7 bases matching TRBD2. The CDR3 totals 15 residues. V shed 1 base, J shed 3 bases, and the junction held 4 bases outside the gene matches. Germline CDR1 KGHSH, CDR2 LQKENI. The CDR3, as DNA: TGTGCCAGCTCACCACAGCGGGGTCTGACAGATACGCAGTATTTT. Amino acid sequence: CASSPQRGLTDTQYF.

The chain couples TRBV12-5 to TRBJ2-3; 14 nucleotides agree with TRBD2. V lost 2 bases to trimming and J lost 1 base; unmatched junction nucleotides: 14. Germline CDR1 LGHNT, CDR2 FRNRAP. CDR3 length equals 21 residues. The CDR3 spells CASGLRPVRLAGGPGTDTQYF. The CDR3 region has the DNA TGTGCTAGTGGTTTGCGGCCCGTACGACTAGCGGGGGGGCCGGGCACAGATACGCAGTATTTT. Based on the CDR3 plus reference TRBV12-5 and TRBJ2-3, the full variable domain is DARVTQTPRHKVTEMGQEVTMRCQPILGHNTVFWYRQTMMQGLELLAYFRNRAPLDDSGMPKDRFSAEMPDATLATLKIQPSEPRDSAVYFCASGLRPVRLAGGPGTDTQYFGPGTRLTVL.

The chain employs TRBV9 and TRBJ2-2, with TRBD1 matching 10 bases. In germline, CDR1 is SGDLS, CDR2 YYNGEE. V was clipped by 2 bases and J by 0 bases; unmatched bases: 4. This CDR3 is built from 17 residues. The DNA for the CDR3 is TGTGCCAGCAGCGTCCGGGACAGGGGATCGAACACCGGGGAGCTGTTTTTT. Amino acids: CASSVRDRGSNTGELFF.

This clone has a single count. V gene TRBV5-1 combines with J gene TRBJ2-5; 11 positions agree with TRBD2. The V segment lost 1 base and the J segment 5 bases; nucleotides outside the gene matches: 7. The CDR3 has 16 amino acids. CDR1 is SGHRS, CDR2 YFSETQ, per germline. The CDR3 spells CASSLIVAGGLETQYF. For the CDR3, the DNA is TGCGCCAGCAGCTTGATAGTAGCGGGGGGGCTCGAGACCCAGTACTTC.

J is TRBJ1-5 and V is TRBV19, with D hard to call. CDR1 is LNHDA and CDR2 is SQIVND in the germline V gene (reference sequence). CDR3 length: 15 amino acids. The V end lost 3 bases, the J end lost 5 bases, and 14 bases lay between the germline ends. This CDR3 reads CASSIESHPDQPQHF. In nucleotides, the CDR3 is TGTGCCAGTAGTATCGAGAGTCACCCTGATCAGCCCCAGCATTTT.

Remarks on this clone: The limits of the CDR3 on the DNA are not certain, so only TCRdb's listed CDR3 is given. V and J are TRBV4-1 and TRBJ1-4; the DNA was not used to check the table's D call, TRBD1. From germline, CDR1 is MGHRA and CDR2 YSYEKL. The length of the CDR3 is 14 amino acids, counting both ends. CDR3 loop: CASSQDLLVGQGSF.